Following are 28 T cell receptor beta chains from one sample sequenced in a study of shared clonotypes between healthy human individuals. Naive CD8 cells lacked CD45RO and underwent positive selection for CCR7, leaving out terminally differentiated effector memory CD45RA+ cells. The method was immunoSEQ multiplex PCR; TCRdb's version includes in-frame clones alone and lacks a portion of them. The profile shows 2 million to 2.5 million clones, approximately 94% of them singletons. Sample: naive CD8+ T cells sorted from blood. These receptors came from a man younger than 35 in good health.

CDR3 sequence reads: CASSAPPASSTDTQYF. The DNA for the CDR3 is TGTGCCAGCAGTGCCCCCCCGGCCAGCAGCACAGATACGCAGTATTTT. The gene calls are TRBV27 and TRBJ2-3; D gene unclear. The CDR3 extends over 16 amino acids. With 5 bases removed from V and 0 bases from J, the gap between germline ends came to 15 bases. Germline V CDR1 and CDR2: MNHEY, SMNVEV (reference sequence).

This chain links TRBV6-5 with TRBJ2-7, with unresolved D. CDR3 length: 15 amino acids. Trimming took 6 bases from V and 7 from J, leaving 22 bases between them. Per germline, CDR1 MNHEY and CDR2 SVGAGI. As DNA, the CDR3 is TGTGCCAGCAGCCCCCAGGAAGGTGTTGAGAGGGAGCAGTACTTC. Protein: CASSPQEGVEREQYF.

The chain couples TRBV13 to TRBJ2-7, with 7 positions matching TRBD2. V shed 5 bases, J shed 6 bases, and the junction held 10 bases outside the gene matches. The CDR3 consists of 14 residues. Germline V gene sequence: CDR1 PRHDT, CDR2 FYEKMQ (reference sequence). CDR3 coding DNA: TGTGCCAGCAGCCGGGTCAGCGGGACGGGCGAGCAGTACTTC. This translates into CASSRVSGTGEQYF.

The chain joins TRBV19 to TRBJ1-1; tentative D call: TRBD1 (6 bases). CDR3 length equals 13 residues. V was cut by 7 bases and J by 4 bases, with 13 bases left in between. The V gene's germline CDR1 is LNHDA and CDR2 SQIVND (reference sequence). The CDR3 DNA sequence: TGTGCCAGTACGGTCAGGGGAAGCACTGAAGCTTTCTTT. This translates into CASTVRGSTEAFF.

A remark on this clone: The same CDR3 is also encoded by other DNA sequences in this sample. The chain joins TRBV27 to TRBJ2-1, with 9 bases lining up with TRBD2. Losses at the gene ends were 3 bases for V and 3 bases for J; bases not matched to a gene: 3. This CDR3 has 15 residues. Per the germline V gene, CDR1 is MNHEY and CDR2 is SMNVEV (reference sequence). The CDR3 loop reads CASSLGLADYNEQFF. The CDR3 coding sequence is TGTGCCAGCAGTTTGGGACTAGCCGACTACAATGAGCAGTTCTTC.

The chain couples TRBV28 to TRBJ2-2; tentatively, D is TRBD1 (6 bases). The V gene's germline CDR1 is MDHEN and CDR2 SYDVKM. Trimming removed 5 bases at V and 3 bases at J, with 16 bases between. The CDR3 length is 16 residues. The CDR3 here is CASSTRQAPDTGELFF. Written as DNA, the CDR3 is TGTGCCAGCAGTACTCGACAGGCCCCGGACACCGGGGAGCTGTTTTTT. The full variable domain, completed using reference TRBV28 and TRBJ2-2, is DVKVTQSSRYLVKRTGEKVFLECVQDMDHENMFWYRQDPGLGLRLIYFSYDVKMKEKGDIPEGYSVSREKKERFSLILESASTNQTSMYLCASSTRQAPDTGELFFGEGSRLTVL.

This clone was seen only once. The chain uses TRBV4-3 and TRBJ2-3; 10 bases are a match to TRBD2. CDR1 is LGHNA, CDR2 YSLEER, per germline. V was clipped by 4 bases and J by 5 bases; unmatched bases: 6. This CDR3 has 15 amino acids. CDR3 coding DNA: TGCGCCAGCAGCCGCCTAGCGGGAGTCGGAGATACGCAGTATTTT. Translating it yields CASSRLAGVGDTQYF.

About this clone itself: Distinct nucleotide sequences in the sample also encode this CDR3. The chain couples TRBV19 to TRBJ2-7; D not certain. This CDR3 region has 14 residues. The V gene's germline CDR1 is LNHDA and CDR2 SQIVND (reference sequence). The V end was cut by 1 base, the J end by 1 base, with 8 bases between. CDR3 residues: CASSIGPGSYEQYF. In DNA form, the CDR3 reads TGTGCCAGTAGTATAGGACCGGGTTCCTACGAGCAGTACTTC.

Turning to this clone: Additional DNA sequences in this sample encode the identical CDR3. This chain's CDR3 is CASSVALAGAYNEQFF. For the CDR3, the DNA is TGTGCCAGCAGCGTAGCTCTAGCGGGCGCCTACAATGAGCAGTTCTTC. The V and J genes are TRBV9 and TRBJ2-1; 8 bases align to TRBD2. The germline V gene has CDR1 SGDLS and CDR2 YYNGEE. V lost 0 bases, J lost 2 bases, and 4 bases stayed unmatched. The CDR3 has 16 residues. Full variable domain (remainder filled in from reference TRBV9 and TRBJ2-1): DSGVTQTPKHLITATGQRVTLRCSPRSGDLSVYWYQQSLDQGLQFLIQYYNGEERAKGNILERFSAQQFPDLHSELNLSSLELGDSALYFCASSVALAGAYNEQFFGPGTRLTVL.

Only one count was recorded for this clone. CDR3 DNA: TGTGCCAGCAGCCCCTCCCCGGGACTAGCGGACAATGAGCAGTTCTTC. Its translation is CASSPSPGLADNEQFF. V is TRBV6-6 and J is TRBJ2-1; TRBD2 matches 11 bases. The CDR3 extends over 16 amino acids. The V segment lost 6 bases and the J segment 5 bases; nucleotides outside the gene matches: 9. From germline, CDR1 is MNHNY and CDR2 SVGAGI (reference sequence).

The DNA of the CDR3 is TGTGCCAGCAGCTTACTAGCGGATGAGCAGTTCTTC. It yields the protein CASSLLADEQFF. The V and J genes are TRBV13 and TRBJ2-1; TRBD2 aligns across 7 bases. The trim removed 2 bases at V and 8 bases at J, leaving 0 bases unmatched. CDR3 size: 12 residues. Germline values: CDR1 PRHDT, CDR2 FYEKMQ (reference sequence).

This clone showed up just once. The chain employs TRBV5-4 and TRBJ2-7; 8 bases agree with TRBD2. With 4 bases clipped from V and 0 bases from J, the junction kept 3 bases outside the gene matches. Per germline, CDR1 SGHNT and CDR2 YYREEE (reference sequence). The CDR3 has 14 residues. The CDR3 coding sequence is TGTGCCAGCAGCCCGAGCGGGAGCTCCTACGAGCAGTACTTC. Residues: CASSPSGSSYEQYF.

The V and J genes are TRBV6-4 and TRBJ2-7; D is unclear. The V and J ends lost 7 bases and 0 bases respectively, with 7 bases between them. Looked up from germline, CDR1 is MRHNA and CDR2 is SNTAGT. There are 12 residues in the CDR3. The CDR3 bases are TGTGCCAGCAAGGGCCGCTCCTACGAGCAGTACTTC. Amino acid sequence: CASKGRSYEQYF.

For this clone: The identical CDR3 is also encoded by other nucleotide sequences in the sample. V is TRBV5-4 and J is TRBJ2-7, with a possible D match to TRBD1 (6 bases). V was pared by 4 bases and J by 0 bases, with 11 bases between. The CDR3 runs to 14 residues. Germline assignment: CDR1 SGHNT and CDR2 YYREEE (reference sequence). The CDR3 DNA follows: TGTGCCAGCAGCCAAGACAGGAGCTCCTACGAGCAGTACTTC. Protein product: CASSQDRSSYEQYF.

The rearrangement uses TRBV10-2 and TRBJ2-1, with a possible D match to TRBD1 (6 bases). The CDR3 covers 13 residues. The ends were cut back, 4 bases at V and 7 bases at J, with 11 bases in the middle. The germline V gene encodes CDR1 WSHSY and CDR2 SAAADI. The chain's CDR3 is CASSVTGGNEQFF. The CDR3 DNA is TGCGCCAGCAGTGTGACAGGTGGAAATGAGCAGTTCTTC.

The chain carries TRBV6-6 and TRBJ2-7; D is unclear. Deletions cut 6 bases from V and 3 bases from J, with 15 bases between. Germline V CDR1 and CDR2: MNHNY, SVGAGI (reference sequence). The CDR3 is 14 residues long. For the CDR3, the DNA is TGTGCCAGCAGGCTGGGCGCCTTGGACTACGAGCAGTACTTC. This codes for CASRLGALDYEQYF.

This clone was seen just once. The V and J genes are TRBV19 and TRBJ2-3; 7 nucleotides line up with TRBD2. Germline V gene lookup returns CDR1 LNHDA and CDR2 SQIVND (reference sequence). CDR3 length equals 16 residues. J lost 1 base, V lost 4 bases, and 8 bases had no gene match. The CDR3 bases are TGTGCCAGTAGTACGTCACTAGCGACGGGCACAGATACGCAGTATTTT. Its protein product is CASSTSLATGTDTQYF. The variable domain in full, with the rest retrieved from reference TRBV19 and TRBJ2-3, is DGGITQSPKYLFRKEGQNVTLSCEQNLNHDAMYWYRQDPGQGLRLIYYSQIVNDFQKGDIAEGYSVSREKKESFPLTVTSAQKNPTAFYLCASSTSLATGTDTQYFGPGTRLTVL.

The chain links TRBV2 to TRBJ2-1; TRBD2 agrees at 9 bases. This CDR3 is built from 15 residues. The V and J ends lost 11 bases and 4 bases, in that order; junction bases with no gene match: 12. Germline CDR1 and CDR2: SNHLY and FYNNEI. CDR3 sequence: CAASSGGRDYNEQFF. CDR3 sequence (DNA): TGTGCCGCAAGCTCGGGCGGGAGGGATTACAATGAGCAGTTCTTC.

The chain recombines TRBV5-4 with TRBJ2-5; D uncertain. Germline CDR1 is SGHNT and CDR2 is YYREEE (reference sequence). V was cut by 1 base and J by 3 bases, with 7 bases left in between. The CDR3 covers 13 residues. The CDR3 DNA follows: TGTGCCAGCAGCTTGACTGGGAAAGAGACCCAGTACTTC. Amino acids: CASSLTGKETQYF.

Here the CDR3 reads CATRRDSLQETQYF. CDR3 nucleotides: TGTGCCACACGGAGGGACTCTCTACAAGAGACCCAGTACTTC. The chain couples TRBV28 to TRBJ2-5, with a possible D match to TRBD2 (6 bases). This CDR3 is built from 14 residues. Trimming left V 10 bases short and J 2 bases short, with 17 bases between. Looked up from germline, CDR1 is MDHEN and CDR2 is SYDVKM.

The V call is TRBV9, the J call TRBJ1-1, with 8 bases aligning to TRBD1. The CDR3 consists of 15 residues. Germline V gives CDR1 SGDLS, CDR2 YYNGEE. Trimming at V came to 3 bases and at J to 4 bases, leaving 8 bases not matched to a gene. This CDR3 is CASSGRQGSSTEAFF. The DNA of the CDR3 is TGTGCCAGCAGCGGTAGACAGGGGTCGAGCACTGAAGCTTTCTTT.

The chain recombines TRBV30 with TRBJ1-1, with D possibly matching TRBD1 (5 bases). The CDR3 loop spans 13 amino acids. Trimming took 5 bases from V and 3 from J, leaving 13 bases between them. Per the germline V gene, CDR1 is GTSNPN and CDR2 is SVGIG (reference sequence). The CDR3 region has the DNA TGTGCCTGGGACCAAGCGGGGGACACTGAAGCTTTCTTT. It yields the protein CAWDQAGDTEAFF.

This clone was counted once. The chain carries TRBV27 and TRBJ2-7; 7 bases are shared with TRBD2. The CDR3 totals 14 residues. Germline loops: CDR1 MNHEY, CDR2 SMNVEV (reference sequence). Trimming at V came to 4 bases and at J to 3 bases, leaving 6 bases not matched to a gene. The chain's CDR3 is CASSSGLIFYEQYF. DNA of the CDR3: TGTGCCAGCAGTTCGGGACTAATCTTCTACGAGCAGTACTTC.

In its sample, this clone was seen once. V and J are TRBV5-1 and TRBJ1-1, with 10 positions matching TRBD1. There are 14 residues in the CDR3. The trim removed 3 bases at V and 6 bases at J, leaving 5 bases unmatched. CDR1 is SGHRS and CDR2 is YFSETQ in the germline V gene. CDR3: CASSWDRGSAEAFF. CDR3 sequence (DNA): TGCGCCAGCAGCTGGGACAGGGGTTCAGCTGAAGCTTTCTTT.

This chain joins TRBV7-2 and TRBJ2-7; D is perhaps TRBD2 (6 bases). CDR3 length: 15 residues. The ends were cut back, 3 bases at V and 6 bases at J, with 18 bases in the middle. CDR1 SGHTA and CDR2 FQGNSA come from the germline V gene. This CDR3 reads CASSLSVLAIGEQYF. As DNA, the CDR3 is TGTGCCAGCAGCTTGTCGGTCCTAGCGATAGGCGAGCAGTACTTC.

The chain is built from TRBV2 and TRBJ2-3, with D possibly called TRBD1 or TRBD2 (5 bases each). The length of the CDR3 is 18 residues. The V end was cut by 5 bases, the J end by 2 bases, with 23 bases between. Germline V lookup: CDR1 SNHLY, CDR2 FYNNEI. The CDR3 is CASSWGIRGFITTDTQYF. CDR3 sequence (DNA): TGTGCCAGCAGTTGGGGGATCCGTGGTTTCATCACCACAGATACGCAGTATTTT.

V and J are TRBV9 and TRBJ1-2; TRBD1 aligns across 9 bases. Trimming took 0 bases from V and 2 from J; bases not matched to a gene: 2. The CDR3 is 15 amino acids. The V gene's germline CDR1 is SGDLS and CDR2 YYNGEE. CDR3 in DNA: TGTGCCAGCAGCGTAGGACAGGGGGGGAACTATGGCTACACCTTC. Amino acid sequence: CASSVGQGGNYGYTF.

The chain employs TRBV14 and TRBJ2-2, with D perhaps assigned TRBD1 or TRBD2 (6 bases each). CDR1 is SGHDN and CDR2 is FVKESK in the germline V gene. This CDR3 spans 14 amino acids. V dropped 5 bases and J dropped 6 bases, with 13 bases sitting between them. The CDR3 sequence is CASSRRGKAGELFF. In DNA, the CDR3 is TGTGCCAGCAGCAGGAGGGGGAAGGCCGGGGAGCTGTTTTTT.